The clone carrying this TCR beta chain was seen more than once but under ten times. This sample was taken from a study of T-cell reconstitution after alpha-beta-depleted transplantation in children. TCRbeta library preparation incorporated unique molecular identifiers. Each CDR3 protein is one row after TCRdb ran MiXCR on the PCR reads. The data contain around 400,000 distinct CDR3 sequences, around 21% of them singletons. CDR3 length: 14 residues. V was shortened by 6 bases and J by 0 bases, with 11 bases between the two germline ends. Germline V gene data show CDR1 as SGHRS and CDR2 as YFSETQ. The input for sequencing was PBMCs from the stem cell graft donor, taken from the stem cell graft. The TCR sequence derives from a human donor who donated a stem cell graft to a child with acute myeloid leukemia. The V gene is TRBV5-1, the J gene TRBJ2-3; no firm D call. The CDR3 reads CASTLSPSTDTQYF. The CDR3 DNA sequence: TGCGCCAGCACGCTTAGCCCTAGCACAGATACGCAGTATTTT.